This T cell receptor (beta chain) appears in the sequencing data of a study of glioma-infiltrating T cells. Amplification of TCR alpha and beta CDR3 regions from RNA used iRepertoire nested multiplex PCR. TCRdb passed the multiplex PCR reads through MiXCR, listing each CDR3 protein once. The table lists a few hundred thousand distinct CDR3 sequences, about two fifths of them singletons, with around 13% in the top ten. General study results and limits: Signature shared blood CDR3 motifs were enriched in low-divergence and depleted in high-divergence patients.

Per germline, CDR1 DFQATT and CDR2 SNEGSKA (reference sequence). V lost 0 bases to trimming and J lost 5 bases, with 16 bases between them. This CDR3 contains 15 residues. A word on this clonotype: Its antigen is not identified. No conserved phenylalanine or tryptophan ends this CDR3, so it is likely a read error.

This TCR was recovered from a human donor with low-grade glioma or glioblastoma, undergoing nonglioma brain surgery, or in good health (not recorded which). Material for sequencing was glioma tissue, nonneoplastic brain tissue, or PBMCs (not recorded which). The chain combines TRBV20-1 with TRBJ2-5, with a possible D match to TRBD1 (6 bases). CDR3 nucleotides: TGCAGTGCTAGAGATCGGGCTAGGGGGACGGAGACCCAGTACCTC. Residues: CSARDRARGTETQYL.